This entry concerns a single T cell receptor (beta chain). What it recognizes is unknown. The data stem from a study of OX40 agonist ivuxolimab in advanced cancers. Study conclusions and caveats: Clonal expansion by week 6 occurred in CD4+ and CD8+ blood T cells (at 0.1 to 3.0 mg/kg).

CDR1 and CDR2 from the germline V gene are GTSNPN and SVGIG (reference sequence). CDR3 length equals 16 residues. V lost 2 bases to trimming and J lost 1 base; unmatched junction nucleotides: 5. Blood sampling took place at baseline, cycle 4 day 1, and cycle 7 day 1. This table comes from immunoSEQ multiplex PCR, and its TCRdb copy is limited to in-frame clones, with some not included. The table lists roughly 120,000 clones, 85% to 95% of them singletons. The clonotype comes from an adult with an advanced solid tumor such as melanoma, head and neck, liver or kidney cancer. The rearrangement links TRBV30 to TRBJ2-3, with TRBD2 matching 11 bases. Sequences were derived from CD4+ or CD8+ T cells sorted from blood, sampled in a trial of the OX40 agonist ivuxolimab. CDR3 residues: CAWSPPGLAGTDTQYF. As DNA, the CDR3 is TGTGCCTGGAGTCCCCCGGGACTAGCGGGCACAGATACGCAGTATTTT. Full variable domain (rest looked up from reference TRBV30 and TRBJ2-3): SQTIHQWPATLVQPVGSPLSLECTVEGTSNPNLYWYRQAAGRGLQLLFYSVGIGQISSEVPQNLSASRPQDRQFILSSKKLLLSDSGFYLCAWSPPGLAGTDTQYFGPGTRLTVL.